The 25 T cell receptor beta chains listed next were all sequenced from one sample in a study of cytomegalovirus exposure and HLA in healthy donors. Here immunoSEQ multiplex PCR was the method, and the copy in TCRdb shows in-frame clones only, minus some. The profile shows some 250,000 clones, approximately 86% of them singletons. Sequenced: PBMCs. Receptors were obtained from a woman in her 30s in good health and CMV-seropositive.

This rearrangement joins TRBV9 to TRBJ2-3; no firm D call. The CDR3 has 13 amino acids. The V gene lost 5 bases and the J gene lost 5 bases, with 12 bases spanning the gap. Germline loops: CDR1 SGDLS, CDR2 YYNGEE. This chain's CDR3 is CASRPDLGDTQYF. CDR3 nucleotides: TGTGCCAGCAGACCTGACTTGGGAGATACGCAGTATTTT.

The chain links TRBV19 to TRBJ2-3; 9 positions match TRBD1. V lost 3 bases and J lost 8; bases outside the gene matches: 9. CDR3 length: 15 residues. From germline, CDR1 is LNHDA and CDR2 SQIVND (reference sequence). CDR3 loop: CASSIKGTGSSTQYF. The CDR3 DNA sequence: TGTGCCAGTAGTATTAAGGGGACAGGGAGTAGTACGCAGTATTTT.

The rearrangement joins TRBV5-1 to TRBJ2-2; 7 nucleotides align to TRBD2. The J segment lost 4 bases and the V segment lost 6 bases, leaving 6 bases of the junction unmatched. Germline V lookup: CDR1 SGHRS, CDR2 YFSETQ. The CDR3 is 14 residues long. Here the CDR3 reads CASIGGGGTGELFF. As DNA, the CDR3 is TGCGCCAGCATTGGCGGGGGAGGCACCGGGGAGCTGTTTTTT.

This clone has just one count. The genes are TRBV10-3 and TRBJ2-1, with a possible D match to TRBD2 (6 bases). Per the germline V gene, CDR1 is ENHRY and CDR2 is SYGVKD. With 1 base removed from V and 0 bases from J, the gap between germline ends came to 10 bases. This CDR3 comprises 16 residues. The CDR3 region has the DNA TGTGCCATCAGTGAGTATAGCGGCCTCTCCTACAATGAGCAGTTCTTC. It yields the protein CAISEYSGLSYNEQFF.

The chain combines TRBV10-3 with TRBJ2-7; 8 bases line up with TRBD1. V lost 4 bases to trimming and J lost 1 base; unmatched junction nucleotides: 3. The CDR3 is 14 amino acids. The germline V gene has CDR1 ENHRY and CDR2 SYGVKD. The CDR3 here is CAISADRESYEQYF. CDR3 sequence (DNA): TGTGCCATCAGTGCGGACAGGGAGTCCTACGAGCAGTACTTC.

CDR3 DNA: TGTGCCAGCAGTACACAGGGGCACGGCAATCAGCCCCAGCATTTT. This encodes CASSTQGHGNQPQHF. This chain connects TRBV27 to TRBJ1-5, with 7 bases fitting TRBD1. This CDR3 has 15 amino acids. Trimming at V came to 5 bases and at J to 2 bases, leaving 6 bases not matched to a gene. The germline V gene has CDR1 MNHEY and CDR2 SMNVEV (reference sequence).

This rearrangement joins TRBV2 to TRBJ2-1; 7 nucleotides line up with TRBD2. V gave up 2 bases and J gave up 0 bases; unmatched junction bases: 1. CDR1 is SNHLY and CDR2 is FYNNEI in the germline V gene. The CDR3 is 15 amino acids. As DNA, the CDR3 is TGTGCCAGCAGTGAACGCGGGAGCTCCTACAATGAGCAGTTCTTC. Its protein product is CASSERGSSYNEQFF. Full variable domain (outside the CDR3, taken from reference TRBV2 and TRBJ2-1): EPEVTQTPSHQVTQMGQEVILRCVPISNHLYFYWYRQILGQKVEFLVSFYNNEISEKSEIFDDQFSVERPDGSNFTLKIRSTKLEDSAMYFCASSERGSSYNEQFFGPGTRLTVL.

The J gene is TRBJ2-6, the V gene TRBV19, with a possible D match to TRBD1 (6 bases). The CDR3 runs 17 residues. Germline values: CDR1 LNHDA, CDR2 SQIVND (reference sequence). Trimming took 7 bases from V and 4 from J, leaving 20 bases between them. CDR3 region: CASTPKRGNGGANVLTF. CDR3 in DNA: TGTGCCAGTACCCCCAAGAGGGGGAACGGAGGGGCCAACGTCCTGACTTTC.

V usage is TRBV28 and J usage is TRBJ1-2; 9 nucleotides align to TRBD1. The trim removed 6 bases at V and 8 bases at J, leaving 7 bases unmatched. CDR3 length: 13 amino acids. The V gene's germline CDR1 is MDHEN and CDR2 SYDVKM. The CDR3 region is CASSTTGGPGYTF. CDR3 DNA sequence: TGTGCCAGCAGCACCACAGGGGGCCCCGGCTACACCTTC.

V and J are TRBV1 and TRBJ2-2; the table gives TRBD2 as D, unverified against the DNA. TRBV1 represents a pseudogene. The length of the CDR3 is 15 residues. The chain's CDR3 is CTSSPKTRTTGELFF. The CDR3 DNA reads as TGCACCAGCAGCCCCAAAACTAGAACCACCGGGGAGCTGTTTTTT.

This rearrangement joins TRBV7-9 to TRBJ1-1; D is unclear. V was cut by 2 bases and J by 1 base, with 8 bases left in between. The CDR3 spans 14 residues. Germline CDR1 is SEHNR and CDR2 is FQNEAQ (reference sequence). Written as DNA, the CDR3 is TGTGCCAGCAGCTTATCACTCACGAACACTGAAGCTTTCTTT. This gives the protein CASSLSLTNTEAFF.

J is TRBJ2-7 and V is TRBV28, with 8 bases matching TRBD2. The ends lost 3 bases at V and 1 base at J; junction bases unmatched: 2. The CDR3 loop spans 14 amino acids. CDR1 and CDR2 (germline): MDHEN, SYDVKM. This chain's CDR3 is CASSLPGGSYEQYF. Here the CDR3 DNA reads TGTGCCAGCAGTTTGCCGGGAGGGTCCTACGAGCAGTACTTC.

The CDR3 spells CASSFEGPGANVLTF. DNA for the CDR3: TGTGCCAGCAGTTTCGAGGGTCCCGGGGCCAACGTCCTGACTTTC. The chain combines TRBV27 with TRBJ2-6, with a weak D call TRBD2 (5 bases). Trimming pared 3 bases from V and 4 bases from J, leaving 10 bases between. CDR1 is MNHEY and CDR2 is SMNVEV in the germline V gene (reference sequence). This CDR3 spans 15 amino acids.

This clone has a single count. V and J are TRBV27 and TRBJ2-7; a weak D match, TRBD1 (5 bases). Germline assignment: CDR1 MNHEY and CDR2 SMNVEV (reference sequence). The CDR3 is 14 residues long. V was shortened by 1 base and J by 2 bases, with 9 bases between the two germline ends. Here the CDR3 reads CASSLFAGPYEQYF. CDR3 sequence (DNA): TGTGCCAGCAGTTTATTTGCAGGGCCCTACGAGCAGTACTTC.

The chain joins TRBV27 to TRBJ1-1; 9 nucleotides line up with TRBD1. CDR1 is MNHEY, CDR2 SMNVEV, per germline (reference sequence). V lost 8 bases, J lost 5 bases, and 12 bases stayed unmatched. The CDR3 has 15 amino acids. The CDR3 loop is CASLGQGFGGTEAFF. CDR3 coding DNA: TGTGCCAGCCTAGGACAGGGGTTTGGAGGAACTGAAGCTTTCTTT.

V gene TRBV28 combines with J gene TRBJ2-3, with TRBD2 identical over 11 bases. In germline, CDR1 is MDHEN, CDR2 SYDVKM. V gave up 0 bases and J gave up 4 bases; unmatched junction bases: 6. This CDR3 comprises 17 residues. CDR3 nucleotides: TGTGCCAGCAGTTTATGGGGTACTAGCGGGAGCCCAGATACGCAGTATTTT. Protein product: CASSLWGTSGSPDTQYF.

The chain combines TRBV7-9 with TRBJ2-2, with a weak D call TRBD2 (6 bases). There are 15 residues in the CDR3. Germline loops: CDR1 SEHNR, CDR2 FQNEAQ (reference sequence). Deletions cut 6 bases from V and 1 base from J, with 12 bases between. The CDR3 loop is CASREPGGNTGELFF. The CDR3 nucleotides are TGTGCCAGCAGAGAACCCGGGGGGAACACCGGGGAGCTGTTTTTT. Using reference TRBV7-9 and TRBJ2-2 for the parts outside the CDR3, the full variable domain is DTGVSQNPRHKITKRGQNVTFRCDPISEHNRLYWYRQTLGQGPEFLTYFQNEAQLEKSRLLSDRFSAERPKGSFSTLEIQRTEQGDSAMYLCASREPGGNTGELFFGEGSRLTVL.

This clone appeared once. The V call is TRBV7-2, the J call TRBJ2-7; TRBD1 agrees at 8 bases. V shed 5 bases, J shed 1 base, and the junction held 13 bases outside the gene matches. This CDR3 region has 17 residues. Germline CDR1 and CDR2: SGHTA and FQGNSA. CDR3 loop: CASSKRGTGQWSYEQYF. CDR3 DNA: TGTGCCAGCAGCAAACGCGGGACAGGCCAGTGGTCCTACGAGCAGTACTTC. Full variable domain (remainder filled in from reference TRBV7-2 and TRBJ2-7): GAGVSQSPSNKVTEKGKDVELRCDPISGHTALYWYRQSLGQGLEFLIYFQGNSAPDKSGLPSDRFSAERTGGSVSTLTIQRTQQEDSAVYLCASSKRGTGQWSYEQYFGPGTRLTVT.

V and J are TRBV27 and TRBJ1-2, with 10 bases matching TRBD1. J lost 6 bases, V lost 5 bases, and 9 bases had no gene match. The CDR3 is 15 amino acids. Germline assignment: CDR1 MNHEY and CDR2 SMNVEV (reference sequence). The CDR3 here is CASSDLGQGRHGYTF. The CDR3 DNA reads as TGTGCCAGCAGTGACTTGGGACAGGGGAGACATGGCTACACCTTC.

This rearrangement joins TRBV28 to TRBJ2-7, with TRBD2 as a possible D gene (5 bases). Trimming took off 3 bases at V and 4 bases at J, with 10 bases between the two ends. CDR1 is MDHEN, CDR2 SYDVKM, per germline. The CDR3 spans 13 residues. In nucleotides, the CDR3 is TGTGCCAGCAGTTTTGTCGGGGTATACGAGCAGTACTTC. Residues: CASSFVGVYEQYF. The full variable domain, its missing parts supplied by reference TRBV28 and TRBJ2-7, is DVKVTQSSRYLVKRTGEKVFLECVQDMDHENMFWYRQDPGLGLRLIYFSYDVKMKEKGDIPEGYSVSREKKERFSLILESASTNQTSMYLCASSFVGVYEQYFGPGTRLTVT.

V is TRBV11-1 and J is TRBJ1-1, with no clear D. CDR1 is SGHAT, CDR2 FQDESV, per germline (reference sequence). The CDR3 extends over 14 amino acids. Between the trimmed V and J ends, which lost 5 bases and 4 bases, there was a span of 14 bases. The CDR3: CASSLTSGSTEAFF. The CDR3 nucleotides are TGTGCCAGCAGCCTAACCTCGGGGAGCACTGAAGCTTTCTTT.

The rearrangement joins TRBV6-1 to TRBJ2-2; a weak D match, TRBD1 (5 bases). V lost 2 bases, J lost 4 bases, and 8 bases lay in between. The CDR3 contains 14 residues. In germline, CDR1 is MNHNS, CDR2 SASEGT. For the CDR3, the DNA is TGTGCCAGCAGTGAATGGGGCCCCACCGGGGAGCTGTTTTTT. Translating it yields CASSEWGPTGELFF.

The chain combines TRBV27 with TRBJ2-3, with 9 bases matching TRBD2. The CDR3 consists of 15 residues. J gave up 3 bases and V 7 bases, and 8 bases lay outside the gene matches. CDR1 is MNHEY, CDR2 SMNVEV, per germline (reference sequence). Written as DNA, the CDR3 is TGTGCCAGCAACGGCGGGAGGGCCGGAACAGATACGCAGTATTTT. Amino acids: CASNGGRAGTDTQYF.

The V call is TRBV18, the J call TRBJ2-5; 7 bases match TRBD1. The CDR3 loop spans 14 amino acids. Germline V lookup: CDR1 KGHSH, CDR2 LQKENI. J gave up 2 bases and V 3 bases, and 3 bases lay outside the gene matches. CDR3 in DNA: TGTGCCAGCTCACCCGGGACAGCACAAGAGACCCAGTACTTC. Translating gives CASSPGTAQETQYF.

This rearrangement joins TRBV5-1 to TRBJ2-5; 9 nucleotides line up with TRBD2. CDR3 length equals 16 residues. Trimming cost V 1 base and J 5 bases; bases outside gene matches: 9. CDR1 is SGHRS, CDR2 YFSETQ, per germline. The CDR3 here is CASSLSLAGSWETQYF. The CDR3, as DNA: TGCGCCAGCAGCTTGTCTCTAGCGGGATCTTGGGAGACCCAGTACTTC.